Sequencing of this T cell receptor (beta chain) was carried out in a study of Ad26.COV2.S vaccination and SARS-CoV-2 variants (dated by TCRdb to about 2021). General notes on the study: Vaccine-arm donors came from COV1001, a multicentre, randomized, double-blind, placebo-controlled phase I-IIa trial of Ad26.COV2.S in healthy adults. The TCR-sequenced set comprised around 30 samples: some 20 Ad26.COV2.S vaccine recipients, 5 placebo recipients and 8 SARS-CoV-2 convalescent individuals. Throughout the experiments and outcome assessment, investigators stayed blinded to trial group allocation. Dosing of Ad26.COV2.S was intramuscular, at either 5x10^10 or 1x10^11 viral particles, delivered as one shot or as two shots spaced 56 days apart. Participants in the trial were split at random into five groups of five each, receiving low-dose or high-dose Ad26.COV2.S once or twice, or else placebo on both occasions. TCRbeta repertoire sequencing served as the tool for gauging how specific and how broad the SARS-CoV-2-reactive T cell receptors were following Ad26.COV2.S vaccination.

About this clone: The clone's antigen remains unknown. Base qualities are not at hand, and no much larger clone is one base apart.

Trimming takes 2 bases from V and 7 bases from J, and the germline ends sit 11 bases apart. Its CDR3 holds 14 amino acids, cysteine through phenylalanine. The entry retains the CDR3 DNA only, 42 bases that are in frame from base 1. CDR1 and CDR2 were assigned from the germline V gene (reference sequence) as SEHNR and FQNEAQ. In light of the paper, this sample's treatment or condition label describes: 19 received Ad26.COV2.S at low or high dose, single or two shots; 5 received placebo; per-sample allocation not given. For vaccine and placebo recipients, the sequenced repertoires came from samples collected on day 63 after the first injection. In Cohort 1b, roughly 25 adults aged 18-55 years were enrolled at a single site in Boston, USA, between 29 July and 7 August 2020. Ad26.COV2.S was a replication-incompetent adenovirus type 26 vector that expressed a prefusion-stabilized SARS-CoV-2 spike protein derived from the original Wuhan strain.

General conclusions and limits of the study: Substantial breadth of spike-specific CD8+ and CD4+ T cell responses was reported after vaccination. The authors noted that total T cell responses may have been underestimated by the TCR breadth and depth analyses. Higher spike-specific TCR breadth was observed in Ad26.COV2.S recipients than in placebo recipients (P = 0.0014). The study lacked the statistical power to compare responses across vaccine doses or regimens. Vaccine and placebo recipients had comparable non-spike TCR breadth, which fits with the vaccine containing only spike.

The immunoSEQ Assay was the method used to sequence TCRbeta CDR3 regions. After extraction, genomic DNA underwent amplification by bias-controlled multiplex PCR, followed by high-throughput sequencing. As for the original processing: Collapsing and filtering of sequences were performed to quantify the absolute abundance of each unique TCRbeta CDR3 region. T cell fraction was estimated by normalization of TCRbeta template counts to usable DNA, with usable DNA being measured through amplification of reference genes present in all nucleated cells. Repertoire TCRs were annotated as SARS-CoV-2-specific when V gene, CDR3 amino acid sequence and J gene were exactly matched to a known reactive TCR set. MIRA supplied the reference SARS-CoV-2 TCR set, which was filtered for enrichment in COVID-19-positive ImmuneCODE repertoires so that public or cross-reactive TCRs were removed. Drawing on the MIRA antigens, annotated TCRs were analysed further at the level of specific ORF or position within ORF. Breadth was defined as the number of annotated unique rearrangements divided by the total number of unique productive rearrangements, and depth was defined as the summed frequency of the annotated unique rearrangements. TCR breadth was compared between groups using two-sided Wilcoxon rank-sum tests. Held by TCRdb, this immuneACCESS table contains in-frame sequences only and omits some clones. Under half of the omission traces to an unresolved V gene where checked; the cause of the rest is unknown. D and trimming come from the DNA, and the V and J calls and clone size come from that table. Across this sample there are 300,000 to 350,000 clones, with about 85% seen only once. The ten largest clonotypes hold approximately 2% of the sample.

The origin of this receptor is a person between 18 and 59 years old who received the Ad26.COV2.S COVID-19 vaccine or a placebo. The chain links TRBV7-9 with TRBJ1-4, with TRBD1 tentatively as D gene (5 bases match). Sequencing used peripheral blood, obtained in a trial of Ad26.COV2.S vaccine versus placebo. CDR3 sequence: CASSLRGPFEKLFF. The bases are TGTGCCAGCAGCTTAAGGGGACCCTTTGAAAAACTGTTTTTT.